The T cell receptor beta chain described here comes from a study of molecular identifiers for immune sequencing clone quantification. Study information: Split five ways in replicates, RNA from around 20,000 or 99,000 naive CD8 cells had four portions sequenced.

This clonotype occurred many times. As yet, its antigen is unknown. TCRdb recomputed calls from the PCR reads with MiXCR, one row per CDR3 protein. The table has about 330,000 distinct CDR3 sequences, roughly a quarter seen once. Naive CD8 T cells were sorted, and the gate applied was CD8+CD4-CCR7+CD45RA+. Whole-study results and caveats: Highly expanded clone sizes could be underestimated through barcode sharing by identical TCR molecules.

Trimming took 3 bases from V and 7 from J; bases not matched to a gene: 9. The CDR3 contains 16 residues. This TCR was recovered from a human donor in good health. Some libraries in this study had Jurkat cell RNA spiked in. The chain is built from TRBV12-3 or TRBV12-4 and TRBJ2-1; 10 bases line up with TRBD2. The sequenced sample was naive CD8+ T cells from blood, with Jurkat cell RNA spiked in. As to subset: FACS-sorted CD8+CD4-CCR7+CD45RA+ naive T cells. CDR3 nucleotides: TGTGCCAGCAGTTTTTCCCCTAGCGGGAGTGGTAATGAGCAGTTCTTC. It codes for CASSFSPSGSGNEQFF.